The rows below give T cell receptor beta chains drawn from one sample of a study of CDR3 diversity in severe acne. TCRdb independently ran MiXCR on the PCR reads; one entry per CDR3 protein. The sample has fewer than 90,000 distinct CDR3 sequences; under 60% are singletons. The material sequenced was blood. These receptors all come from a male donor in good health, without acne. Each CDR3 is given with its conserved first and last residue. A D gene is named only where the DNA matches it firmly. Clone sizes are given selectively: once, few, many, or a class where the clone is expanded.

few	TRBJ1-4	TRBV2	NA	TGTGCCAGCAGTGGGGTGGTACCGAGGGTCGAAAAACTGTTTTTT	CASSGVVPRVEKLFF
NA	TRBJ2-5	TRBV6-5	TRBD1	TGTGCCAGCACGGCCAAACAGGGGGATTGTCGGACCCAGTACTTC	CASTAKQGDCRTQYF
many	TRBJ2-3	TRBV5-1	TRBD2	TGCGCCAGCAGCTACGGGACTAGCGGGAGAGGTACGCAGTATTTT	CASSYGTSGRGTQYF
few	TRBJ1-2	TRBV5-5	NA	TGTGCCAGCAGCCCTCGGACGGGGGGAAGCTATGGCTACACCTTC	CASSPRTGGSYGYTF
few	TRBJ2-7	TRBV12-3/TRBV12-4	NA	TGTGCCAGCAGTTTACAGCGGGTAAGCTCCTACGAGCAGTACTTC	CASSLQRVSSYEQYF
few	TRBJ1-3	TRBV2	NA	TGTGCCAGCAGCCCCACGGGGGACACCATATATTTT	CASSPTGDTIYF
NA	TRBJ2-1	TRBV7-9	NA	TGTGCCAGCAGCTTAGATGGCAGGGGCGATGAGCAGTTCTTC	CASSLDGRGDEQFF
NA	TRBJ2-7	TRBV5-1	TRBD1	TGCGCCAGCAGCCCGGGGGACAGGGGCTACGAGCAGTACTTC	CASSPGDRGYEQYF
many	TRBJ2-1	TRBV6-5	NA	TGTGCCAGCAGTTCCCGGGGCCGCTCCTACAATGAGCAGTTCTTC	CASSSRGRSYNEQFF
NA	TRBJ1-1	TRBV25-1	NA	TGTGCCAGCAGTTTTGTAAGGGAAACCATGAACACTGAAGCTTTCTTT	CASSFVRETMNTEAFF
NA	TRBJ2-1	TRBV7-9	TRBD2	TGTGCCAGCAGCCCTCGGGGGGATGAGCAGTTCTTC	CASSPRGDEQFF
few	TRBJ2-7	TRBV5-1	NA	TGCGCCAGCAGCCTGGGTGGGGGGACCAAAACCTACGAGCAGTACTTC	CASSLGGGTKTYEQYF
few	TRBJ2-2	TRBV15	NA	TGTGCCACCAGCAGAGATATCGTGAACACCGGGGAGCTGTTTTTT	CATSRDIVNTGELFF
many	TRBJ2-3	TRBV15	NA	TGTGCCACCAGTCGTGGGACAGATACGCAGTATTTT	CATSRGTDTQYF
NA	TRBJ2-3	TRBV6-1	TRBD2	TGTGCCAGCAGTGAAAGAGCGGGGGGGACAGATACGCAGTATTTT	CASSERAGGTDTQYF
NA	TRBJ2-1	TRBV7-6	TRBD2	TGTGCCAGCAGCTTTCGGGCTAGCGGGAGCTACAATGAGCAGTTCTTC	CASSFRASGSYNEQFF
NA	TRBJ1-1	TRBV19	NA	TGTGCCAGTAGTCCTCTTACCGGGACTGGGGACACTGAAGCTTTCTTT	CASSPLTGTGDTEAFF
NA	TRBJ2-5	TRBV7-9	TRBD1	TGCGCCAGCACCGCGGACAGGGTGGAGACCCAGTACTTC	CASTADRVETQYF
many	TRBJ2-5	TRBV5-1	NA	TGCGCCAGCAGCTTGGCAAACCAAGAGACCCAGTACTTC	CASSLANQETQYF
NA	TRBJ2-2	TRBV3-1	NA	TGTGCCAGCAGCCATGGTACTAGAGCCGGGGAGCTGTTTTTT	CASSHGTRAGELFF
NA	TRBJ1-1	TRBV10-3	NA	TGTGCCATCAATGTAATGTTTTGGACTGAAGCTTTCTTT	CAINVMFWTEAFF
NA	TRBJ1-1	TRBV2	NA	TGTGCCAGCAGTTATGGGCGAGTGAACACTGAAGCTTCCTTT	CASSYGRVNTEASF
once	TRBJ1-5	TRBV7-2	NA	TGTGCCAGCAGCGTACTACACTCCCTCCCAGCCCAGCCCCAGCATTTT	CASSVLHSLPAQPQHF
NA	TRBJ2-7	TRBV5-6	NA	TGTGCCAGCAGCCCCGGAGAGGACATCTACTACGAGCAGTACTTC	CASSPGEDIYYEQYF
NA	TRBJ2-2	TRBV24-1	NA	NA	CATRRTALYFCATRRTESGELFF
NA	TRBJ2-2	TRBV12-3/TRBV12-4	TRBD2	TGTGCCAGCAGTTCCACGGGGGGCACCGGGGAGCTGTTTTTT	CASSSTGGTGELFF
few	TRBJ1-2	TRBV20-1	NA	TGCAGTGCTAGTATCGGGTATGGCTACACCTTC	CSASIGYGYTF
few	TRBJ2-3	TRBV2	TRBD1	TGTGCCAGCAGGCGGGACAGGGGTGCAGATACGCAGTATTTT	CASRRDRGADTQYF
many	TRBJ1-5	TRBV2	NA	TGTGCCAGCAGGGACGACGGAAATCAGCCCCAGCATTTT	CASRDDGNQPQHF
NA	TRBJ2-7	TRBV7-6	NA	TGTGCCAGCAGCCAGACAAGGACCGAGCAGTACTTC	CASSQTRTEQYF
NA	TRBJ2-1	TRBV7-9	TRBD2	TGTGCCAGCAGCTTAATAGCGGGAGTATTAGATGAGCAGTTCTTC	CASSLIAGVLDEQFF
NA	TRBJ2-3	TRBV19	TRBD1	TGTGCCAGTAGTAGTACAGGGGGACGGACAGATACGCAGTATTTT	CASSSTGGRTDTQYF
once	TRBJ1-1	TRBV29-1	NA	TGCAGCGTACTCCCAGGGAACACTGAAGCTTTCTTT	CSVLPGNTEAFF
many	TRBJ1-1	TRBV20-1	TRBD1	TGCAGTGCTAGAGAAACAGGGGGAGGCACTGAAGCTTTCTTT	CSARETGGGTEAFF
NA	TRBJ2-3	TRBV19	TRBD1	TGTGCCAGTGGTGAATCAGGGGGACGGACAGATACGCAGTATTTT	CASGESGGRTDTQYF
NA	TRBJ1-1	TRBV28	NA	TGTGCCAGCAGTTTCCCGGACAGCCAGACTCCCCGATTTGAAGCTTCCTTT	CASSFPDSQTPRFEASF
once	TRBJ1-2	TRBV7-9	TRBD1	TGCGCCAGCAGCCGGACAGGGAACTATGGCTACACCTTC	CASSRTGNYGYTF
NA	TRBJ2-7	TRBV2	NA	TGTGCCAGCAGTTTCAGGTCCTACGAGCAGTACTTC	CASSFRSYEQYF
NA	TRBJ2-3	TRBV11-3	TRBD2	TGTGCCAGCAGCCCCGGGGGGGGGCCATATACGCAGTATTTT	CASSPGGGPYTQYF
NA	TRBJ1-5	TRBV2	NA	TGTGCCAGCTCCTCTGGGGTTTGCCACACTCATGATGCACTGTGTAGCAATCAGCCCCAGCATTTT	CASSSGVCHTHDALCSNQPQHF
NA	TRBJ2-7	TRBV28	NA	TGTGCCAGCAGCGGACGGCGCCCCAACGAGCAGTACTTC	CASSGRRPNEQYF